Below, 30 T cell receptor beta chains from the same sample are listed, as sequenced in a study of beta chain features in type 1 diabetes. Sequenced material consisted of expressed TCRB transcripts (all of the isolated RNA was reverse transcribed). TCRdb's copy holds only in-frame clones and misses some; the assay was immunoSEQ multiplex PCR. Among under 300,000 clones listed, about 8% were seen once. Sample: central memory CD4+ T cells from blood. The receptors were sampled from a young woman in good health.

The chain carries TRBV4-3 and TRBJ2-3; TRBD2 matches at 11 bases. Germline CDR1 and CDR2: LGHNA and YSLEER. The trim removed 0 bases at V and 5 bases at J, leaving 1 base unmatched. The CDR3 runs to 15 residues. As DNA, the CDR3 is TGCGCCAGCAGCCAAGAAACTAGCGGGAGAGATACGCAGTATTTT. This sequence encodes CASSQETSGRDTQYF.

The genes are TRBV9 and TRBJ1-4; possibly TRBD1 for D (5 bases). V lost 0 bases to trimming and J lost 8 bases, with 20 bases between them. The length of the CDR3 is 17 residues. Germline V CDR1 and CDR2: SGDLS, YYNGEE. The CDR3 region is CASSVATPGVAEEKLFF. Written as DNA, the CDR3 is TGTGCCAGCAGCGTAGCTACCCCGGGGGTAGCGGAAGAAAAACTGTTTTTT.

The table lists this clone with a few counts. This sample includes further DNA sequences coding for the same CDR3. The chain is built from TRBV11-3 and TRBJ2-3; 7 bases agree with TRBD2. This CDR3 has 15 amino acids. Germline CDR1 reads SGHNT; CDR2 reads YENEEA. J lost 3 bases, V lost 3 bases, and 6 bases had no gene match. Here the CDR3 reads CASSFREGPTDTQYF. CDR3 DNA: TGTGCCAGCAGCTTTAGGGAGGGCCCGACAGATACGCAGTATTTT.

In its sample, this clone was seen a few times. The chain uses TRBV5-1 and TRBJ2-1, with TRBD2 matching over 9 bases. With 7 bases clipped from V and 7 bases from J, the junction kept 9 bases outside the gene matches. This CDR3 contains 14 residues. Germline-derived CDR1 and CDR2 are SGHRS and YFSETQ. The chain's CDR3 is CASGGGGARNEQFF. The CDR3 nucleotides read TGCGCCAGCGGTGGCGGGGGGGCGAGGAATGAGCAGTTCTTC.

This clone was seen a few times. The CDR3 is CASSLPVANVLTF. DNA for the CDR3: TGTGCCAGCAGCCTCCCGGTGGCCAACGTCCTGACTTTC. J is TRBJ2-6 and V is TRBV7-2; no clear D gene. The CDR3 extends over 13 amino acids. Germline CDR1 is SGHTA and CDR2 is FQGNSA. V lost 5 bases, J lost 6 bases, and 8 bases lay in between.

This clone turned up a few times. J is TRBJ1-5 and V is TRBV28; tentatively, D is TRBD1 (5 bases). The germline V and J ends were trimmed by 3 bases and 4 bases, with 10 bases remaining between them. The CDR3 extends over 14 amino acids. Germline loops: CDR1 MDHEN, CDR2 SYDVKM. The CDR3 region is CASSLQGRNQPQHF. Written as DNA, the CDR3 is TGTGCCAGCAGTTTGCAGGGAAGAAATCAGCCCCAGCATTTT. The full variable domain, its missing parts supplied by reference TRBV28 and TRBJ1-5, is DVKVTQSSRYLVKRTGEKVFLECVQDMDHENMFWYRQDPGLGLRLIYFSYDVKMKEKGDIPEGYSVSREKKERFSLILESASTNQTSMYLCASSLQGRNQPQHFGDGTRLSIL.

The V call is TRBV19, the J call TRBJ2-1; TRBD2 agrees at 8 bases. The CDR3 totals 14 residues. The germline V gene encodes CDR1 LNHDA and CDR2 SQIVND (reference sequence). V dropped 8 bases and J dropped 4; count of bases not matched to a gene: 7. This chain's CDR3 is CASGSGNKYNEQFF. The CDR3 coding sequence is TGTGCCAGTGGTAGCGGGAACAAATACAATGAGCAGTTCTTC.

The V and J genes are TRBV27 and TRBJ2-7; TRBD2 matches 12 bases. The J segment lost 12 bases and the V segment lost 0 bases, leaving 12 bases of the junction unmatched. The CDR3 is 16 amino acids. Germline V gene lookup returns CDR1 MNHEY and CDR2 SMNVEV (reference sequence). The CDR3 protein is CASSLSRETSGRAAYF. The CDR3 coding sequence is TGTGCCAGCAGTTTATCGAGGGAGACTAGCGGGAGAGCGGCGTACTTC.

About this clone: Within the sample, other DNA sequences also encode this same CDR3. The genes are TRBV7-2 and TRBJ2-3, with TRBD2 matching 16 bases. Germline V gene sequence: CDR1 SGHTA, CDR2 FQGNSA. The V and J ends lost 5 bases and 6 bases, in that order; junction bases with no gene match: 11. This CDR3 spans 18 amino acids. The CDR3 protein is CASSERGTSGRARDTQYF. The DNA of the CDR3 is TGTGCCAGCAGCGAGCGTGGGACTAGCGGGAGGGCCAGGGATACGCAGTATTTT.

This chain links TRBV7-2 with TRBJ2-1; D gene uncertain. CDR1 SGHTA and CDR2 FQGNSA come from the germline V gene. The CDR3 runs to 12 residues. Deletions cut 6 bases from V and 0 bases from J, with 3 bases between. The CDR3 DNA reads TGTGCCAGCAGGAGCTCCTACAATGAGCAGTTCTTC. This translates into CASRSSYNEQFF.

The V and J genes are TRBV28 and TRBJ2-7; D gene unclear. The V gene's germline CDR1 is MDHEN and CDR2 SYDVKM. The CDR3 contains 15 residues. V dropped 3 bases and J dropped 4 bases, with 16 bases sitting between them. The CDR3 protein is CASSFPDSASYEQYF. CDR3 coding DNA: TGTGCCAGCAGTTTCCCCGACTCAGCGTCGTACGAGCAGTACTTC.

This chain uses TRBV6-6 with TRBJ1-2, with TRBD1 identical over 9 bases. Trimming removed 7 bases from V and 2 bases from J; junction bases left unmatched: 5. Germline CDR1 reads MNHNY; CDR2 reads SVGAGI (reference sequence). The CDR3 is 14 residues long. The CDR3 is CASTYGTGNYGYTF. CDR3 sequence (DNA): TGTGCCAGCACCTACGGGACAGGGAACTATGGCTACACCTTC.

This rearrangement joins TRBV5-1 to TRBJ1-2; D not resolved. The CDR3 sequence is 13 residues long. Germline V gives CDR1 SGHRS, CDR2 YFSETQ. Trimming took 0 bases from V and 3 from J, leaving 6 bases between them. CDR3 residues: CASSLDLDYGYTF. CDR3 DNA sequence: TGCGCCAGCAGCTTGGATTTAGACTATGGCTACACCTTC.

The chain has TRBV19 and TRBJ2-6; D is possibly TRBD2 (5 bases). The germline CDR1 and CDR2 sequences are LNHDA and SQIVND (reference sequence). With 8 bases removed from V and 0 bases from J, the gap between germline ends came to 11 bases. This CDR3 region has 15 residues. The CDR3 here is CASHGKTSGANVLTF. The CDR3, as DNA: TGTGCCAGTCACGGGAAGACCTCTGGGGCCAACGTCCTGACTTTC. The complete variable domain, with remaining parts taken from reference TRBV19 and TRBJ2-6, reads DGGITQSPKYLFRKEGQNVTLSCEQNLNHDAMYWYRQDPGQGLRLIYYSQIVNDFQKGDIAEGYSVSREKKESFPLTVTSAQKNPTAFYLCASHGKTSGANVLTFGAGSRLTVL.

This clone was observed a few times. The CDR3 DNA follows: TGTGCCAGCAGCTTACGGGCAGGCGAGACGGAGGGCTACACCTTC. Residues: CASSLRAGETEGYTF. The rearrangement links TRBV7-2 to TRBJ1-2; D is ambiguous. Germline values: CDR1 SGHTA, CDR2 FQGNSA. The CDR3 runs 15 residues. V lost 2 bases to trimming and J lost 8 bases, with 18 bases between them. Together with reference TRBV7-2 and TRBJ1-2, the CDR3 gives the full variable domain: GAGVSQSPSNKVTEKGKDVELRCDPISGHTALYWYRQSLGQGLEFLIYFQGNSAPDKSGLPSDRFSAERTGGSVSTLTIQRTQQEDSAVYLCASSLRAGETEGYTFGSGTRLTVV.

This clone was picked up a small number of times. A much larger clone lies a single base off, so this may be a read error. Within the sample, other DNA sequences also encode this same CDR3. This chain links TRBV5-1 with TRBJ2-5; D call uncertain. The CDR3 length is 13 residues. V gave up 2 bases and J gave up 2 bases, with 7 bases separating them. CDR1 is SGHRS and CDR2 is YFSETQ in the germline V gene. CDR3 DNA sequence: TGCGCCAGCAGCTTTGGGGTACAAGAGACCCAGTACTTC. Encoded protein: CASSFGVQETQYF.

The V call is TRBV18, the J call TRBJ2-3; tentative D call: TRBD1 (6 bases). The CDR3 covers 14 residues. V lost 5 bases, J lost 8 bases, and 17 bases lay in between. From germline, CDR1 is KGHSH and CDR2 LQKENI. This CDR3 reads CASSDGRGSGTQYF. The DNA of the CDR3 is TGTGCCAGCTCAGACGGCAGGGGATCCGGTACGCAGTATTTT.

This clone was seen more than once but under ten times. The chain has TRBV28 and TRBJ1-5; 7 positions match TRBD1. V trimming: 6 bases; J trimming: 2 bases; junction bases outside the gene matches: 10. Germline CDR1 is MDHEN and CDR2 is SYDVKM. The CDR3 covers 16 residues. As DNA, the CDR3 is TGTGCCAGCAGCGTAGGGGGGACAGCGGGCAATCAGCCCCAGCATTTT. Its translation: CASSVGGTAGNQPQHF.

This clone was seen a handful of times. The rearrangement uses TRBV27 and TRBJ1-1, with TRBD1 matching 8 bases. The junction had 4 bases not matched to a gene; V was cut back by 6 bases and J by 4 bases. The CDR3 totals 13 residues. Per germline, CDR1 MNHEY and CDR2 SMNVEV (reference sequence). In nucleotides, the CDR3 is TGTGCCAGCAGCCGAGACAGGGGCACTGAAGCTTTCTTT. This translates into CASSRDRGTEAFF.

There are many counts of this clone. This chain joins TRBV6-6 and TRBJ2-1; TRBD2 aligns across 10 bases. The germline gives CDR1 MNHNY, CDR2 SVGAGI (reference sequence). After removal of 11 bases from V and 7 bases from J, the junction contained 11 bases not matched to a gene. The CDR3 loop spans 14 amino acids. The CDR3 protein is CAASLAGVRNEQFF. The CDR3, as DNA: TGTGCCGCTTCCCTAGCGGGAGTGCGGAATGAGCAGTTCTTC.

On this clone: Other DNA sequences in the sample encode the same CDR3. This chain joins TRBV6-5 and TRBJ2-7, with D tentatively TRBD2 (5 bases). The V gene lost 5 bases and the J gene lost 0 bases, with 11 bases spanning the gap. This CDR3 has 14 residues. Germline V gene sequence: CDR1 MNHEY, CDR2 SVGAGI. The CDR3 reads CASSRTSSSYEQYF. CDR3 in DNA: TGTGCCAGCAGTAGGACTTCGAGCTCCTACGAGCAGTACTTC.

CDR3 protein: CASSSTRGLANNEQFF. In nucleotides, the CDR3 is TGTGCCAGCAGTTCGACCCGGGGACTAGCCAACAATGAGCAGTTCTTC. This chain links TRBV7-9 with TRBJ2-1; 9 bases agree with TRBD2. J gave up 5 bases and V 6 bases, and 11 bases lay outside the gene matches. This CDR3 comprises 16 residues. Germline CDR1 is SEHNR and CDR2 is FQNEAQ (reference sequence).

V and J are TRBV29-1 and TRBJ2-3; 7 bases match TRBD2. V dropped 8 bases and J dropped 2; count of bases not matched to a gene: 4. The CDR3 totals 12 residues. Germline CDR1 is SQVTM and CDR2 is ANQGSEA. For the CDR3, the DNA is TGCAGCTGGGGGGGTCTCACAGATACGCAGTATTTT. Translation gives CSWGGLTDTQYF.

This clone was seen a handful of times. The chain couples TRBV29-1 to TRBJ2-7, with D tentatively TRBD2 (6 bases). The germline V gene encodes CDR1 SQVTM and CDR2 ANQGSEA. The CDR3 length is 11 residues. The V and J ends lost 4 bases and 10 bases respectively, with 14 bases between them. CDR3 bases: TGCAGCGTTGTGTCCCCGCGGGGTCAGTACGTC. Its translation is CSVVSPRGQYV.

This clone has at least ten counts. The chain recombines TRBV6-1 with TRBJ2-3, with no clear D. The CDR3 runs 14 residues. From germline, CDR1 is MNHNS and CDR2 SASEGT. V lost 2 bases and J 2 bases, leaving 8 bases between the germline ends. Here the CDR3 DNA reads TGTGCCAGCAGTGAACTAGACGACACAGATACGCAGTATTTT. Its translation: CASSELDDTDTQYF.

The rearrangement joins TRBV9 to TRBJ1-3, with a weak D call TRBD1 (5 bases). V lost 3 bases and J 2 bases, leaving 12 bases between the germline ends. The length of the CDR3 is 15 residues. Looked up from germline, CDR1 is SGDLS and CDR2 is YYNGEE. CDR3 in DNA: TGTGCCAGCAGCGACAACCAGGGAGCTGGAAACACCATATATTTT. Amino acid sequence: CASSDNQGAGNTIYF.

This clone was picked up a small number of times. Written as DNA, the CDR3 is TGCGCCAGCAGCCAAGTAGGAGGGAACACCGGGGAGCTGTTTTTT. Its translation is CASSQVGGNTGELFF. V gene TRBV4-1 combines with J gene TRBJ2-2, with D perhaps TRBD2 (5 bases). The CDR3 is 15 amino acids. The V end lost 1 base, the J end lost 1 base, and 7 bases lay between the germline ends. Germline V gene lookup returns CDR1 MGHRA and CDR2 YSYEKL.

This clone occurred a few times. The chain employs TRBV4-3 and TRBJ1-6, with no clear D. The germline V gene has CDR1 LGHNA and CDR2 YSLEER. The CDR3 consists of 15 residues. The ends were cut back, 3 bases at V and 0 bases at J, with 6 bases in the middle. The chain's CDR3 is CASSQESSYNSPLHF. The DNA of the CDR3 is TGCGCCAGCAGCCAGGAGAGCTCCTATAATTCACCCCTCCACTTT.

The chain has TRBV7-7 and TRBJ2-1; D might be TRBD1 or TRBD2, each matching 6 bases. Trimming stripped 5 bases from V and 9 bases from J, with 17 bases between. Germline CDR1 reads SSHAT; CDR2 reads FNYEAQ (reference sequence). CDR3 length equals 14 residues. The CDR3 here is CASSLTEQGGEQFF. CDR3 coding DNA: TGTGCCAGCAGCCTGACAGAACAGGGAGGTGAGCAGTTCTTC.

This clone was seen only a few times. This chain joins TRBV18 and TRBJ2-5; TRBD2 is a possible D gene (5 bases). The germline V gene encodes CDR1 KGHSH and CDR2 LQKENI. The CDR3 is made up of 13 amino acids. V was pared by 1 base and J by 5 bases, with 8 bases between. CDR3 DNA: TGTGCCAGCTCACCACTGAGGGATGAGACCCAGTACTTC. Translating it yields CASSPLRDETQYF.